A selection of T cell receptor beta chains follows, all from one sample in a study of blood T cell repertoires in COVID-19. The data were produced by immunoSEQ multiplex PCR, yet TCRdb's version contains in-frame clones alone and is incomplete. The profile shows 200,000 to 300,000 clones, about 89% of them singletons. The material sequenced was PBMCs or T cells enriched from blood (not recorded which). Every receptor here comes from a woman in her 30s who had recovered from COVID-19. Both conserved end residues are part of each CDR3. A D gene is named only where the DNA matches it firmly. Expanded clones are given a class, and other clones once, few, many or no size at all.

>TRBD1|TRBV5-4|TRBJ1-1|NA
CASSLRDRGRPEAFF
TGTGCCAGCAGCTTGCGAGACAGGGGGCGCCCCGAAGCTTTCTTT
>TRBD1|TRBV28|TRBJ2-3|NA
CASSHRGGADTQYF
TGTGCCAGCAGTCACAGGGGCGGCGCAGATACGCAGTATTTT
>NA|TRBV5-6|TRBJ1-2|few
CASSLAAGSGYTF
TGTGCCAGCAGCTTGGCCGCGGGAAGTGGCTACACCTTC
>NA|TRBV5-1|TRBJ2-7|NA
CASSMRVRSSYEQYF
TGCGCCAGCAGCATGAGGGTCCGAAGCTCCTACGAGCAGTACTTC
>NA|TRBV6-5|TRBJ1-5|few
CASSIDNSNQPQHF
TGTGCCAGCAGTATCGACAATAGCAATCAGCCCCAGCATTTT
>TRBD2|TRBV19|TRBJ2-1|NA
CASRLSLAGGYNEQFF
TGTGCCAGTAGACTCTCACTAGCGGGTGGATACAATGAGCAGTTCTTC
>NA|TRBV7-2|TRBJ2-5|NA
CASSRRGGALETQYF
TGTGCCAGCAGCCGTAGAGGGGGGGCTTTGGAGACCCAGTACTTC
>NA|TRBV3-1/TRBV3-2|TRBJ1-1|NA
CASSRTNTEAFF
TGTGCCAGCAGCCGTACTAACACTGAAGCTTTCTTT
>TRBD1|TRBV7-2|TRBJ2-7|NA
CASSISGQVSSYEQYF
TGTGCCAGCAGCATCTCGGGACAGGTGAGCTCCTACGAGCAGTACTTC
>NA|TRBV28|TRBJ1-2|NA
CASSFSNGVGYTF
TGTGCCAGCAGTTTTTCGAACGGGGTGGGCTACACCTTC
>NA|TRBV15|TRBJ2-1|NA
CATSRVRGEQFF
TGTGCCACCAGCAGAGTCAGGGGCGAGCAGTTCTTC
>TRBD1|TRBV27|TRBJ1-2|NA
CASSLSGTATGVYGYTF
TGTGCCAGCAGTTTATCTGGGACAGCAACCGGAGTATATGGCTACACCTTC
>TRBD2|TRBV18|TRBJ2-7|few
CASSSYIAGGPSYEQYF
TGTGCCAGCTCTTCCTATATAGCGGGAGGGCCCTCCTACGAGCAGTACTTC
>TRBD2|TRBV11-2|TRBJ2-1|NA
CASSLDMGLAGNNEQFF
TGTGCCAGCAGCTTAGATATGGGACTAGCGGGAAACAATGAGCAGTTCTTC
>TRBD1|TRBV28|TRBJ2-7|NA
CASSYGTGPSDEQYF
TGTGCCAGCAGTTATGGGACAGGGCCCTCGGACGAGCAGTACTTC
>NA|TRBV19|TRBJ1-5|once
CASRPSGPDTSQPQHF
TGTGCCAGTAGACCTTCCGGCCCGGACACGAGTCAGCCCCAGCATTTT
>NA|TRBV19|TRBJ1-5|NA
CASSTVSGNQPQHF
TGTGCCAGTAGTACCGTTTCGGGCAATCAGCCCCAGCATTTT
>NA|TRBV19|TRBJ1-5|NA
CASMGGPRGNQPQHF
TGTGCCAGTATGGGGGGTCCCCGCGGCAATCAGCCCCAGCATTTT
>NA|TRBV4-3|TRBJ2-7|NA
CASSQVRGAGPSYEQYF
TGCGCCAGCAGCCAAGTTCGGGGGGCAGGGCCTTCCTACGAGCAGTACTTC
>TRBD2|TRBV6-2/TRBV6-3|TRBJ2-4|NA
CASSAWGGAKNIQYF
TGTGCCAGCAGTGCTTGGGGGGGAGCCAAAAACATTCAGTACTTC
>TRBD1|TRBV30|TRBJ1-1|NA
CAWSEDRGNEAFF
TGTGCCTGGAGTGAGGACAGGGGTAATGAAGCTTTCTTT
>NA|TRBV5-1|TRBJ1-5|NA
CASSFGDVGSQPQHF
TGCGCCAGCAGCTTTGGAGACGTTGGTTCTCAGCCCCAGCATTTT
>NA|TRBV21-1|TRBJ1-5|NA
CASSKEIKGCQPQHF
TGTGCCAGCAGCAAAGAAATAAAGGGGTGTCAGCCCCAGCATTTT
>NA|TRBV28|TRBJ1-5|NA
CASNLVRQPQHF
TGTGCCAGCAACCTCGTCCGGCAGCCCCAGCATTTT
>NA|TRBV7-8|TRBJ2-1|NA
CASSLSRAYRVSEQFF
TGTGCCAGCAGCTTATCCAGGGCCTACAGGGTGAGTGAGCAGTTCTTC
>NA|TRBV5-5|TRBJ1-1|NA
CASSFVSNTEAFF
TGTGCCAGCAGCTTTGTGTCAAACACTGAAGCTTTCTTT
>TRBD2|TRBV7-2|TRBJ2-7|few
CASSQSGRAFEQYF
TGTGCCAGCAGCCAAAGCGGGAGGGCCTTCGAGCAGTACTTC
>TRBD2|TRBV4-1|TRBJ2-1|NA
CASSQGTSLAGEGNNEQFF
TGCGCCAGCAGCCAAGGGACTTCCCTAGCGGGCGAGGGGAACAATGAGCAGTTCTTC
>TRBD1|TRBV14|TRBJ1-5|once
CASSQESGTGKYGNQPQHF
TGTGCCAGCAGCCAAGAATCCGGGACAGGGAAGTACGGCAATCAGCCCCAGCATTTT
>NA|TRBV18|TRBJ2-1|NA
CASSTVDEQFF
TGTGCCAGCTCAACTGTGGATGAGCAGTTCTTC
>NA|TRBV30|TRBJ1-5|NA
CAWSPSRGVNSNQPQHF
TGTGCCTGGAGTCCCTCTCGGGGGGTCAATAGCAATCAGCCCCAGCATTTT
>TRBD1|TRBV28|TRBJ1-4|NA
CASSPWGQGGEKLFF
TGTGCCAGCAGCCCCTGGGGACAGGGTGGTGAAAAACTGTTTTTT
>TRBD1|TRBV5-1|TRBJ2-7|NA
CASSSGQEPYEQYF
TGCGCCAGCAGCTCTGGACAGGAACCCTACGAGCAGTACTTC
>NA|TRBV24-1|TRBJ1-2|NA
CATSDSGFSEGEGYTF
TGTGCCACCAGTGATTCAGGTTTTTCGGAGGGAGAGGGCTACACCTTC
>TRBD1|TRBV2|TRBJ2-5|NA
CASSTGDWETQYF
TGTGCCAGCAGTACAGGGGATTGGGAGACCCAGTACTTC
>NA|TRBV18|TRBJ1-4|once
CASSLSQGTNEKLFF
TGTGCCAGCTCACTGTCACAGGGAACTAATGAAAAACTGTTTTTT
>NA|TRBV9|TRBJ1-4|NA
CASGAGATNEKLFF
TGTGCCAGCGGGGCAGGGGCAACTAATGAAAAACTGTTTTTT
>NA|TRBV19|TRBJ1-2|NA
CASSRSAGLPYGYTF
TGTGCCAGTAGCCGATCGGCGGGGTTACCCTATGGCTACACCTTC
>TRBD2|TRBV27|TRBJ2-1|NA
CASSLLLAGGYNEQFF
TGTGCCAGCAGTTTATTACTAGCGGGAGGGTACAATGAGCAGTTCTTC